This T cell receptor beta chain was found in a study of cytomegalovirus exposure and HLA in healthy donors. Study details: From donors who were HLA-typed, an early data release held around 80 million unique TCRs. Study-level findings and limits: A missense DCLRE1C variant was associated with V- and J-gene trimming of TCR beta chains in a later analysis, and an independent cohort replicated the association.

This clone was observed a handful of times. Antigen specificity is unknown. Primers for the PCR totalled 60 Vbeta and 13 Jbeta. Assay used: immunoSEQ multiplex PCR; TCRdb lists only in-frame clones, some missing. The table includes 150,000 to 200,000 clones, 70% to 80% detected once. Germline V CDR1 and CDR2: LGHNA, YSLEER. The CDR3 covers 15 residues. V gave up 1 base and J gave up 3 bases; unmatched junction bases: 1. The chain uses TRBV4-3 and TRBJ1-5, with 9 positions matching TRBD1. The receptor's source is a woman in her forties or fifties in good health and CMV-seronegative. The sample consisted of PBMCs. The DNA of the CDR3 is TGCGCCAGCAGCCAAGGGACAGGGGACAATCAGCCCCAGCATTTT. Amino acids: CASSQGTGDNQPQHF.